This TCR beta chain was identified in a study of T cell responses to AZD1222 COVID-19 vaccine. Study-wide findings and caveats: Only five or six AZD1222 recipients tested seropositive at baseline.

The germline V gene has CDR1 MNHEY and CDR2 SVGAGI. The CDR3 runs to 14 residues. The V and J ends lost 6 bases and 6 bases respectively, with 18 bases between them. This clone was recorded only once. Its specificity is not known. Sequencing was performed with immunoSEQ multiplex PCR; in TCRdb, only in-frame clones are kept and a portion is missing. In the table there are about 120,000 clones, around nine tenths of which are singletons. Specimen: peripheral blood, collected on day 0 of AZD1222 vaccination. The TCR comes from an adult in good health. The chain is built from TRBV6-5 and TRBJ2-7, with a tentative D call TRBD1 (5 bases). DNA for the CDR3: TGTGCCAGCAGCCCGACAGATTTCCCGGCCGAGCAGTACTTC. Translating gives CASSPTDFPAEQYF.